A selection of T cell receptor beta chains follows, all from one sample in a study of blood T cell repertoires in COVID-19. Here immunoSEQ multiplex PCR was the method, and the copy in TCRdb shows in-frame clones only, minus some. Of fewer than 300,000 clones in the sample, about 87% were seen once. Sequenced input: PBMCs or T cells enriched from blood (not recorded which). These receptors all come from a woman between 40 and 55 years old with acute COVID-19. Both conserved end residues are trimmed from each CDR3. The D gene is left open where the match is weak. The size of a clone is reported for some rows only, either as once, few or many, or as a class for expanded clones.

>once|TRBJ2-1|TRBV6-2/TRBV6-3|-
ASSYQFVNEQF
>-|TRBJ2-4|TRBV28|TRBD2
ASNGGRYIQY
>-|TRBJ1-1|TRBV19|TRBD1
ASSDRLGTTQGDTEAF
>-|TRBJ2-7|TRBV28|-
ASRRPIRGDSSYEQY
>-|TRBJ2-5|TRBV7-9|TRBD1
ASRDDRGPGETQY
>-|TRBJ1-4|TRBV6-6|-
ASRRYRDTLEKLF
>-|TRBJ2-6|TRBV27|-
ASSPLSGANVLT
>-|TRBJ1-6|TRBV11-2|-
ASSSVFTPLH
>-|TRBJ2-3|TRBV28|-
ASSLFRRGSTDTQY
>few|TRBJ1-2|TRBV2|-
ASNPIGAVYGYT
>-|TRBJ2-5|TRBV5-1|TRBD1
ASSLTPSGGETQY
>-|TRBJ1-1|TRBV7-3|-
ASSNDLGLEAF
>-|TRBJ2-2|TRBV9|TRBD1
ASSADRVVDTGELF
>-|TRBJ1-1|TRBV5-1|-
ASSLGPDTLNTEAF
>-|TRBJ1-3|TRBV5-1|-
ASSSGGVGNTIY
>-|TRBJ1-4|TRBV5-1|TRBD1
ASSLAGTGGEKLF
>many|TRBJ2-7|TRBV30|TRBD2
AWSEPPRLARTYEQY
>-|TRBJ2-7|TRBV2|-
ASSERQFTAYEQY
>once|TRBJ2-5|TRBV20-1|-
SAFLETQY
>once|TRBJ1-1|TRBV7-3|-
ASSLIGGTTEAF
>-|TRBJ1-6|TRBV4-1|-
ASSQALGDSPLH
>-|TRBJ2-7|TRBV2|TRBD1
ASSRYQIGQGISYEQY
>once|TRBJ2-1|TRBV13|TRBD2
ASSSKVGGSYNEQF
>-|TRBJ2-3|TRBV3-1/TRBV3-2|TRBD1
ASRAGTGRTDTQY
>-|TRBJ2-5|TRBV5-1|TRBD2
ASSSGTSGNQETQY
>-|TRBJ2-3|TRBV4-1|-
ASSQVGSGTDTQY
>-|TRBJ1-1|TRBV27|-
ASSFGPAGTEAF
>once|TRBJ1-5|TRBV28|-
ASRSPGFTITPQH
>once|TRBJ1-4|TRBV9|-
ASSVAAGDAANEKLF
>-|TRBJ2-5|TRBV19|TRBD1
ASSTRQGLETQY
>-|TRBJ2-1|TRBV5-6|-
ASSSSGGTSSYNEQF
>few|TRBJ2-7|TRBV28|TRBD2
ASSSLAGRTTYEQY
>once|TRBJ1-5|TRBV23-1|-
ATSRYPLRGGAQPQH
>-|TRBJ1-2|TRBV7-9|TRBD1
ASSGEDRTPPHYGYT
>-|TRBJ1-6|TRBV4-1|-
ASSQVAGAHRSRWNSPLH
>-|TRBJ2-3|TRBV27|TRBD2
ASRRLAGAGDTQY